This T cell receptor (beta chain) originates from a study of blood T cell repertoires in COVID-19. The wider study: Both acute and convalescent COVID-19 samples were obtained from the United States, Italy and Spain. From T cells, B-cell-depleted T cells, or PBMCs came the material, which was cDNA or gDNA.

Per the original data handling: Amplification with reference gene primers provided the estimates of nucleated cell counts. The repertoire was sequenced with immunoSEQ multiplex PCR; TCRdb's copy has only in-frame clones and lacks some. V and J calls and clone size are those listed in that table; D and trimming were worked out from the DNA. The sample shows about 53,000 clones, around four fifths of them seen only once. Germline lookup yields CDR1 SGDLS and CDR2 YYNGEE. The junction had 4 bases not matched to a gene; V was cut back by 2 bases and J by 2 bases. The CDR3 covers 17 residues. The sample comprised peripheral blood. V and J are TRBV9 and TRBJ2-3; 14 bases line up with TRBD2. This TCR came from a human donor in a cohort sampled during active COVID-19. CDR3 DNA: TGTGCCAGCAGCGTCCAGACTAGCGGGGGGGCCACAGATACGCAGTATTTT. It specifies CASSVQTSGGATDTQYF.